This TCR beta chain was recorded in a study of beta chain features in type 1 diabetes. General observations from the study: The naive, central memory and Treg TCRB repertoires showed an apparent similarity that was greater among patients than among healthy donors. These data did not resolve whether HLA type affects TCRB rearrangement.

Sequenced material consisted of expressed TCRB transcripts (all of the isolated RNA was reverse transcribed). Produced via immunoSEQ multiplex PCR; TCRdb's table is partial and in-frame only. The sample has under 300,000 clones, less than 35% seen once. There are many counts of this clone. Its antigen is not known. Averaging approximately 110 mL, one heparinised blood draw came from each individual donor. Via the markers CD45RO/CCR7/CD25/CD127/CD95/CD27, stem cell-like memory, regulatory, central memory and naive CD4+ cells were sorted. Trimming at V came to 0 bases and at J to 0 bases, leaving 10 bases not matched to a gene. This CDR3 is built from 18 residues. Germline values: CDR1 ENHRY, CDR2 SYGVKD.

This clonotype was sampled from a man aged 30 to 45 in good health. The chain uses TRBV10-3 and TRBJ1-2; TRBD1 matches 7 bases. The specimen was central memory CD4+ T cells from blood. In DNA form, the CDR3 reads TGTGCCATCAGTGAGTCCCGGGACAGCCCCGCGGCTAACTATGGCTACACCTTC. It yields the protein CAISESRDSPAANYGYTF.